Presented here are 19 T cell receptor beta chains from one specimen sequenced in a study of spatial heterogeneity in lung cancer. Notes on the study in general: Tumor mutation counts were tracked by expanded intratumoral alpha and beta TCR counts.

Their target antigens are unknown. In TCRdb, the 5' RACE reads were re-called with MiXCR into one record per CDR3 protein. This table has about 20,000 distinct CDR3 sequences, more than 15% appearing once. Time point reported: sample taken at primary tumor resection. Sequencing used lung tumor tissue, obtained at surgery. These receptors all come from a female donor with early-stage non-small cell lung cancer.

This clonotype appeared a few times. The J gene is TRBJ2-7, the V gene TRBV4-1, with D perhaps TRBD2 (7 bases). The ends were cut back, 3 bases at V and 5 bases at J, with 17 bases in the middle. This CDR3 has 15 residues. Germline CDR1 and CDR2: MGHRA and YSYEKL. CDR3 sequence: CASSQTRGGGDEQYF. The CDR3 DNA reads TGCGCCAGCAGCCAGACTCGAGGGGGAGGGGACGAGCAGTACTTC.

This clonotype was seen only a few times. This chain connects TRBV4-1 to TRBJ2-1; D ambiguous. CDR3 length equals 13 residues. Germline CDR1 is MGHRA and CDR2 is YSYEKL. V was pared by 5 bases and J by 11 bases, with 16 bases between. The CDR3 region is CASSSRSLLKQFF. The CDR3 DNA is TGCGCCAGCAGCTCACGGTCACTCCTAAAGCAGTTCTTC.

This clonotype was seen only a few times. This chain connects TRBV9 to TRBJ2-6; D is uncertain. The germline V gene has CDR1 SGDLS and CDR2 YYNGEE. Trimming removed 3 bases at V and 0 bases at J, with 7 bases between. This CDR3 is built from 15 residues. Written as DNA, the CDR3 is TGTGCCAGCAGCGATGACACCTCTGGGGCCAACGTCCTGACTTTC. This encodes CASSDDTSGANVLTF.

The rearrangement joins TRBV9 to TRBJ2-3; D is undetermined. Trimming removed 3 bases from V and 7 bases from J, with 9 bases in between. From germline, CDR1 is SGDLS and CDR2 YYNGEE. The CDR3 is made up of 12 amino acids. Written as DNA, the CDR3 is TGTGCCAGCAGCGGTCCCCCGAATACGCAGTATTTT. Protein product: CASSGPPNTQYF.

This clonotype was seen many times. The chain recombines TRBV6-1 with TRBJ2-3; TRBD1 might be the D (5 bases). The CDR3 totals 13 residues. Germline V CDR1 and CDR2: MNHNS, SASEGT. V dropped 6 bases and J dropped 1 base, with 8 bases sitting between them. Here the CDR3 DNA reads TGTGCCAGCAGCCGCAGGGGCACAGATACGCAGTATTTT. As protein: CASSRRGTDTQYF.

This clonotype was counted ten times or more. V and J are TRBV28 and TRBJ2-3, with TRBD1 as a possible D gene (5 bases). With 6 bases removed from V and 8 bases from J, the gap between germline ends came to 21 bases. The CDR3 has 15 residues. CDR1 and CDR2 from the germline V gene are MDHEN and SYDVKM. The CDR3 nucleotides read TGTGCCAGCAGCCCTGACAGTTCCTCATATGTTACGCAGTATTTT. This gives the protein CASSPDSSSYVTQYF.

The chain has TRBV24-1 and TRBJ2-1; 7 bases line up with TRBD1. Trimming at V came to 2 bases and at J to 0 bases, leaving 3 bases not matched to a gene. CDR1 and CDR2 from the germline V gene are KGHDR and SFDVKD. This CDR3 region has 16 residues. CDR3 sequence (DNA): TGTGCCACCAGTGATTCCCGGACAGGCTCCTACAATGAGCAGTTCTTC. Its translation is CATSDSRTGSYNEQFF.

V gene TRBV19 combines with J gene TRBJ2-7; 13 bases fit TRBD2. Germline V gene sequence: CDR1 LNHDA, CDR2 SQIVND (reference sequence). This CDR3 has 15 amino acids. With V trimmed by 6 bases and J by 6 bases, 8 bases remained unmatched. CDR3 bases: TGTGCCAGTAGGGCCGGACTAGCGGGAGTGGCCGAGCAGTACTTC. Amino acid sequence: CASRAGLAGVAEQYF.

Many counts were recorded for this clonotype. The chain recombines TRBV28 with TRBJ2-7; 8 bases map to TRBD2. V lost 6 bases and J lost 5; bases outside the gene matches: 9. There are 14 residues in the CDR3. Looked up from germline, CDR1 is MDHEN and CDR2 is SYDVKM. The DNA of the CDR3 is TGTGCCAGCAGCTTCCTGAGCGGGAGCGACGAGCAGTACTTC. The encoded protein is CASSFLSGSDEQYF.

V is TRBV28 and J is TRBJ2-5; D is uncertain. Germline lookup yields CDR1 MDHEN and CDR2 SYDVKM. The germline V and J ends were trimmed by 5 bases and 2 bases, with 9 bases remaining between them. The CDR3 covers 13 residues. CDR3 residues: CASSRLRQETQYF. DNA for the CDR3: TGTGCCAGCAGTCGACTGCGGCAAGAGACCCAGTACTTC.

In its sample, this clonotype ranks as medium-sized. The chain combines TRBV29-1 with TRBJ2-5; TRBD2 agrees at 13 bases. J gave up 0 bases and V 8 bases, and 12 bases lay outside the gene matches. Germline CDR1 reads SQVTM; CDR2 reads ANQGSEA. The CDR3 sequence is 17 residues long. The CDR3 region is CSILGTSGDSYQETQYF. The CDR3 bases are TGCAGCATCCTAGGGACTAGCGGGGACTCGTACCAAGAGACCCAGTACTTC.

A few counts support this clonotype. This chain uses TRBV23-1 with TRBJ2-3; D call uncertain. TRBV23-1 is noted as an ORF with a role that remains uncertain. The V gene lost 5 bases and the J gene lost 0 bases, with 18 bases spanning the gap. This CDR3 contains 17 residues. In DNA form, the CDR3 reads TGCGCCAGCAGTTCAATCTCTACGCACAATAGCACAGATACGCAGTATTTT. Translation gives CASSSISTHNSTDTQYF.

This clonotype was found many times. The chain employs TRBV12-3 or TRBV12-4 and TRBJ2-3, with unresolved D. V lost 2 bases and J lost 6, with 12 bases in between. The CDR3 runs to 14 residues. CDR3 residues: CASSLKLARDTQYF. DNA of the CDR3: TGTGCCAGCAGTTTAAAGTTAGCCCGGGATACGCAGTATTTT.

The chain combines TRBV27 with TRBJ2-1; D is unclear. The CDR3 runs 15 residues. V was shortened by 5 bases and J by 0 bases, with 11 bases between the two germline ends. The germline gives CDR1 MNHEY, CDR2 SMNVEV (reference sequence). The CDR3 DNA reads TGTGCCAGCAGTCAAACTTCGAGCTCCTACAATGAGCAGTTCTTC. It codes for CASSQTSSSYNEQFF.

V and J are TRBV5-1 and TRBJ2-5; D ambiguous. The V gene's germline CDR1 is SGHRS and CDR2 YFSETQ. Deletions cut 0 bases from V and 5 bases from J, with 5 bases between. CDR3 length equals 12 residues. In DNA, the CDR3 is TGCGCCAGCAGCTTGGATGGGGAGACCCAGTACTTC. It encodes CASSLDGETQYF.

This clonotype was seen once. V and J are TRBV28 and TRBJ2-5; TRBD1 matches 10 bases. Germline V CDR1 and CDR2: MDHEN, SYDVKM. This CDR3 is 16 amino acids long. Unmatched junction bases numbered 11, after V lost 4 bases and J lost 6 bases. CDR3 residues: CASSSGTGARFQTQYF. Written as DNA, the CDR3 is TGTGCCAGCAGTTCTGGGACAGGGGCTAGGTTTCAGACCCAGTACTTC. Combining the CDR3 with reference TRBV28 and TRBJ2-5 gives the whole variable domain DVKVTQSSRYLVKRTGEKVFLECVQDMDHENMFWYRQDPGLGLRLIYFSYDVKMKEKGDIPEGYSVSREKKERFSLILESASTNQTSMYLCASSSGTGARFQTQYFGPGTRLLVL.

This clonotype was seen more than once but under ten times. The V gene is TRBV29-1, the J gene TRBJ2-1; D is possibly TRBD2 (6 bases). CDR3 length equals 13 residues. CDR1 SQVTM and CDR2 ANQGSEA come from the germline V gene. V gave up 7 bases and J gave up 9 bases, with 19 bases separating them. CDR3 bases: TGCAGCGGACTCATAGGAGGGCTCGGTGAGCAGTTCTTC. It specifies CSGLIGGLGEQFF.

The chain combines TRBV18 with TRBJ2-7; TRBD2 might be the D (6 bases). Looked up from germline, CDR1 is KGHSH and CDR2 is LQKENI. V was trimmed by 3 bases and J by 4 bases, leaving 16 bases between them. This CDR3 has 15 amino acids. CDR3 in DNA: TGTGCCAGCTCACCTTCCCCCGGCGGGAAGTACGAGCAGTACTTC. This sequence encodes CASSPSPGGKYEQYF.

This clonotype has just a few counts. The CDR3 DNA is TGTGCCAGCAGCTTATTGAGTAGCGGGAACACCGGGGAGCTGTTTTTT. Protein sequence: CASSLLSSGNTGELFF. J is TRBJ2-2 and V is TRBV11-2; D is possibly TRBD2 (6 bases). CDR1 SGHAT and CDR2 FQNNGV come from the germline V gene. V was clipped by 2 bases and J by 1 base, with 11 bases between them. The CDR3 sequence is 16 residues long.